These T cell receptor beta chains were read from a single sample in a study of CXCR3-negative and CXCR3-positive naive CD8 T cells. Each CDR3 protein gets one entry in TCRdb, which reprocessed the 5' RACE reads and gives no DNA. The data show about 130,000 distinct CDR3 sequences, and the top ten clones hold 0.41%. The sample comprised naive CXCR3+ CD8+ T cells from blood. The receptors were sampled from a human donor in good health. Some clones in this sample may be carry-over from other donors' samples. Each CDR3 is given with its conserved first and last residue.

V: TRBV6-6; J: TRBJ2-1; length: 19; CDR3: CASSYSGGTSGKKDNEQFF
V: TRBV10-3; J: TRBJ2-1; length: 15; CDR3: CATEEALALFGEQFF
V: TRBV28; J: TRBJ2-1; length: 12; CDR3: CASSFGFNEQFF
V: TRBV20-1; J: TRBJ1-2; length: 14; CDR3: CSARSFDGNYGYTF
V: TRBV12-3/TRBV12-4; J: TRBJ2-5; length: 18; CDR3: CASSLDPVLRGGGETQYF
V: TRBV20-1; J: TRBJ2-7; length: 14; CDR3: CSALWAAEAYEQYF
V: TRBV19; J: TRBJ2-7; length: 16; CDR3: CASSFSRDTDFYEQYF
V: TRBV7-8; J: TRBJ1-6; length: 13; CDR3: CASSTRDSIPLHF
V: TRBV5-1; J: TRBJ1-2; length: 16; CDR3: CASSLRWGQGNYGYTF
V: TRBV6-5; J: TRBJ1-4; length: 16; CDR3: CATSFGPGTGFSELFF
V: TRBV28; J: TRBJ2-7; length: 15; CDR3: CASSLQLAGAYEQYF
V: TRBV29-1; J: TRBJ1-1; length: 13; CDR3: CSAGRRDNTEAFF
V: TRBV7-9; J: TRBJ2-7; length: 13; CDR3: CASSLAAGDEQYF
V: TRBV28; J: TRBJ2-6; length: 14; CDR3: CASSQGSGANVLTF
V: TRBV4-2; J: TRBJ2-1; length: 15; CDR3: CASSQEAGGPDEQFF
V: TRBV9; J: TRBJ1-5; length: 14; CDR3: CASSPWGHNQPQHF
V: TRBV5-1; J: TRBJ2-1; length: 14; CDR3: CASTGTGLYNEQFF
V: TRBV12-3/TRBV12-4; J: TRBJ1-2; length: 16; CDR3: CASSLIEQDIHYGYTF
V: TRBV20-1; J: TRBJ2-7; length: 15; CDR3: CSARETGQGAGEQYF
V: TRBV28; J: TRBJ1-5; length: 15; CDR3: CASSFAGQGHQPQHF
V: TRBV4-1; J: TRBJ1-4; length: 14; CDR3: CASSQATVREKLFF
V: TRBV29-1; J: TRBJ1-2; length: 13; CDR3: CSVELFRTDGYTF
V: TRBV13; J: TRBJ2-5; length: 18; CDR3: CASSFLDGRGGAQETQYF
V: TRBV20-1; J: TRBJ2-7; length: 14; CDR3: CSAREGSSIYEQYF
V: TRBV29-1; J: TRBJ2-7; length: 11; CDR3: CSVPGTYEQYF
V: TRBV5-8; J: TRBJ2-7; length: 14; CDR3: CASSYAPDHYEQYF
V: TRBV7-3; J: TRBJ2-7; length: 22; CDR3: CASSLILGRGTSGRALGYEQYF
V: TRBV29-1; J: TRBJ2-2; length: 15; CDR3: CSVEAGGSPTGELFF
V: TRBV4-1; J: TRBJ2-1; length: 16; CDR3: CASSQVPGTGNNEQFF
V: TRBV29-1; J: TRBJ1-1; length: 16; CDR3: CSVEVRGGFVDTEAFF
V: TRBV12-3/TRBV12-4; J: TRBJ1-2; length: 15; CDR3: CASRDSVGEGNGYTF
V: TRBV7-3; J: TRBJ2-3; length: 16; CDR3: CASSYHGGALSDTQYF
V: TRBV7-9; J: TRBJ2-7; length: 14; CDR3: CASSLTGETYEQYF
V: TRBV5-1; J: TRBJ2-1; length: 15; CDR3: CASSLKGGSYNEQFF
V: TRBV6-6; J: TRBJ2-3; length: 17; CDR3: CASSSTTFAGSTDAQYF
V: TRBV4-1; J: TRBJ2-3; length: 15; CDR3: CASSQPRTGTDTQYF
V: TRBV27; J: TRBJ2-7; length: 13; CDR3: CATGLGGGYEQYF
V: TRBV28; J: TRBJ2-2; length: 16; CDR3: CASSLSANLATGELFF
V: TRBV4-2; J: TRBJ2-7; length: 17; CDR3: CASSQDLLVQGQNEQYF
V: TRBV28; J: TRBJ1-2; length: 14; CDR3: CASTSLWEGYGYTF
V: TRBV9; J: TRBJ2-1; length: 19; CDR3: CASSAEPGLAGGPYNEQFF